Listed below are T cell receptor beta chains from one sample, sequenced in a study of cytotoxic CD8 clonotypes in ibrutinib-treated CLL. TCRdb's table, derived via immunoSEQ multiplex PCR, lists solely in-frame clones and lacks some. The sample records 150,000 or so clones, 80% being singletons. The source material was PBMCs, sampled after 36 months of ibrutinib treatment. The receptor set was obtained from a human donor with chronic lymphocytic leukemia. Both conserved end residues are part of each CDR3. The D gene is left open where the match is weak. For some rows the clone size is stated as once, few or many, or as a class when expanded; others skip it.

clone size	D gene	V gene	J gene	CDR3 protein	CDR3 DNA
NA	NA	TRBV13	TRBJ2-4	CASSSSKNIQYF	TGTGCCAGCAGCTCCAGTAAAAACATTCAGTACTTC
NA	NA	TRBV5-1	TRBJ1-1	CASSSGRTNTEAFF	TGCGCCAGCAGCTCTGGCAGGACTAACACTGAAGCTTTCTTT
NA	NA	TRBV7-9	TRBJ1-5	CASSLVLGGEGQPQHF	TGTGCCAGCAGCTTAGTACTGGGAGGGGAGGGTCAGCCCCAGCATTTT
few	NA	TRBV4-1	TRBJ2-3	CASSHPQGRTDTQYF	TGCGCCAGCAGCCATCCACAGGGTCGCACAGATACGCAGTATTTT
NA	NA	TRBV4-1	TRBJ1-2	CASSHALFRGAGGYTF	TGCGCCAGCAGCCACGCCCTTTTCAGAGGCGCGGGTGGCTACACCTTC
NA	NA	TRBV5-1	TRBJ1-5	CASSLAPNTNQPQHF	TGCGCCAGCAGCTTGGCCCCCAACACCAATCAGCCCCAGCATTTT
NA	TRBD1	TRBV11-2	TRBJ2-1	CASSLGQQGSEQFF	TGTGCCAGCAGCTTAGGACAACAGGGGAGTGAGCAGTTCTTC
NA	TRBD2	TRBV2	TRBJ2-1	CASSEELAENFF	TGTGCCAGCAGTGAAGAACTAGCGGAGAACTTCTTC
NA	NA	TRBV11-2	TRBJ2-1	CASSLATGVLNEQFF	TGTGCCAGCAGCTTAGCTACCGGGGTTCTCAATGAGCAGTTCTTC
NA	TRBD1	TRBV5-1	TRBJ1-5	CASSAGQGNQPQHF	TGCGCCAGCAGCGCGGGACAGGGAAATCAGCCCCAGCATTTT
NA	NA	TRBV30	TRBJ1-1	CAWSVSGSPNTEAFF	TGTGCCTGGAGTGTGTCTGGGAGCCCTAACACTGAAGCTTTCTTT
few	TRBD1	TRBV7-9	TRBJ1-5	CASSFTGDQPQHF	TGTGCCAGCAGCTTCACAGGGGATCAGCCCCAGCATTTT
NA	NA	TRBV10-2	TRBJ2-2	CAGSASSAGELFF	TGCGCCGGATCGGCCTCCTCGGCTGGGGAGCTGTTTTTT
NA	NA	TRBV27	TRBJ1-1	CASSWATGNTEAFF	TGTGCCAGCAGCTGGGCTACAGGGAACACTGAAGCTTTCTTT
NA	TRBD1	TRBV6-5	TRBJ1-1	CASRATGATEAFF	TGTGCCAGCAGGGCAACAGGGGCGACTGAAGCTTTCTTT
NA	TRBD1	TRBV11-1	TRBJ2-5	CASSPQGAQETQYF	TGTGCCAGCAGCCCACAGGGGGCGCAGGAGACCCAGTACTTC
NA	NA	TRBV28	TRBJ1-1	CASTGSTEAFF	TGTGCCAGCACCGGCAGCACTGAAGCTTTCTTT
NA	TRBD2	TRBV4-1	TRBJ2-7	CASSQGASSGSLSYEQYF	TGCGCCAGCAGCCAGGGGGCGTCTAGCGGGAGCCTCTCCTACGAGCAGTACTTC
NA	TRBD1	TRBV18	TRBJ1-6	CASSLDRPSYNSPLHF	TGTGCCAGCTCACTGGACAGGCCCTCCTATAATTCACCCCTCCACTTT
few	NA	TRBV27	TRBJ2-7	CASSFGQSYEQYF	TGTGCCAGCAGTTTCGGGCAGTCCTACGAGCAGTACTTC
NA	NA	TRBV5-4	TRBJ2-2	CASSFEGRGTGELFF	TGTGCCAGCAGCTTCGAAGGACGCGGCACCGGGGAGCTGTTTTTT
NA	TRBD1	TRBV5-1	TRBJ2-5	CASSRRQGRDLVETQYF	TGCGCCAGCAGCAGACGACAGGGACGAGACCTAGTAGAGACCCAGTACTTC
NA	NA	TRBV6-1	TRBJ2-7	CASSGAGYEQYF	TGTGCCAGCAGTGGGGCAGGCTACGAGCAGTACTTC
NA	TRBD1	TRBV19	TRBJ1-1	CASSGTGWTEAFF	TGTGCCAGTAGTGGGACAGGATGGACTGAAGCTTTCTTT
NA	NA	TRBV4-1	TRBJ1-2	CASSPLGQTYGYTF	TGCGCCAGCAGCCCCCTCGGGCAGACCTATGGCTACACCTTC
NA	NA	TRBV2	TRBJ2-2	CASRTGLAGELFF	TGTGCCAGCAGAACCGGGTTGGCCGGGGAGCTGTTTTTT
NA	NA	TRBV6-7	TRBJ1-4	CASRDETGLEEKLFF	TGTGCCAGCAGAGACGAAACAGGGTTAGAGGAAAAACTGTTTTTT
NA	TRBD2	TRBV10-2	TRBJ2-7	CASRTSGAYEQYF	TGCGCCAGCAGGACTAGCGGGGCATACGAGCAGTACTTC
NA	NA	TRBV11-3	TRBJ2-1	CASSSHPSTYNEQFF	TGTGCCAGCAGCTCCCATCCGTCCACCTACAATGAGCAGTTCTTC
NA	NA	TRBV27	TRBJ2-1	CASGHLLAFTNEQFF	TGTGCCAGCGGTCATTTACTTGCCTTTACCAATGAGCAGTTCTTC
NA	NA	TRBV18	TRBJ2-6	CASSQQGVGANVLTF	TGTGCCAGCTCACAGCAGGGTGTTGGGGCCAACGTCCTGACTTTC
NA	NA	TRBV5-1	TRBJ2-2	CASSLVPAYTGELFF	TGCGCCAGCAGCTTGGTGCCGGCGTACACCGGGGAGCTGTTTTTT
NA	NA	TRBV5-4	TRBJ1-1	CASSLARFGLLNTEAFF	TGTGCCAGCAGCTTGGCAAGATTCGGCCTACTGAACACTGAAGCTTTCTTT
NA	NA	TRBV6-1	TRBJ1-1	CASRGGGAGTEAFF	TGTGCCAGCAGGGGAGGGGGGGCAGGCACTGAAGCTTTCTTT
NA	NA	TRBV5-1	TRBJ2-1	CASSAAGPGRNEQFF	TGCGCCAGCAGCGCAGCGGGCCCCGGTCGCAATGAGCAGTTCTTC
NA	NA	TRBV6-6	TRBJ1-5	CASSAMEGGQPQHF	TGTGCCAGCAGTGCAATGGAGGGCGGTCAGCCCCAGCATTTT
NA	TRBD1	TRBV5-1	TRBJ1-4	CASSLAPGTGVEKLFF	TGCGCCAGCAGCTTGGCCCCCGGGACAGGGGTTGAAAAACTGTTTTTT
NA	NA	TRBV28	TRBJ1-4	CASLDLLDEKLFF	TGTGCCAGCCTAGACCTCCTGGACGAAAAACTGTTTTTT
NA	TRBD1	TRBV6-5	TRBJ1-6	CASRFGTGRDSPLHF	TGTGCCAGCAGGTTCGGGACAGGGCGTGATTCACCCCTCCACTTT
NA	NA	TRBV6-1	TRBJ2-3	CASSKTSIDTQYF	TGTGCCAGCAGTAAAACTAGCATAGATACGCAGTATTTT
NA	NA	TRBV6-1	TRBJ1-2	CASSEAPGLYGYTF	TGTGCCAGCAGTGAAGCGCCAGGTCTTTATGGCTACACCTTC
NA	NA	TRBV18	TRBJ1-2	CASSPPGTYTLRYTF	TGTGCCAGCTCACCCCCTGGGACTTATACTTTGCGCTACACCTTC
once	NA	TRBV4-2	TRBJ2-3	CASSQEKVGTGTDTQYF	TGTGCCAGCAGCCAAGAGAAAGTCGGGACGGGCACAGATACGCAGTATTTT
once	NA	TRBV7-2	TRBJ2-3	CASSLDYLTDTQYF	TGTGCCAGCAGCTTAGACTATCTCACAGATACGCAGTATTTT
NA	NA	TRBV11-3	TRBJ2-1	CASSFRYNEQFF	TGTGCCAGCAGCTTCAGGTACAATGAGCAGTTCTTC
NA	TRBD2	TRBV10-3	TRBJ2-7	CAISQGLAGSSYEQYF	TGTGCCATCAGCCAAGGACTAGCGGGGTCATCCTACGAGCAGTACTTC
NA	TRBD1	TRBV10-3	TRBJ2-5	CAISGAGGMETQYF	TGTGCCATCAGTGGAGCAGGGGGCATGGAGACCCAGTACTTC